This entry lists 19 T cell receptor beta chains sequenced from one sample in a study of vaccination and CD4 T cells after COVID-19. Treatment noted: approximately 9-day PBMC culture with coronavirus spike peptide pools or control peptides (ViraFEST assay). These TCRs' antigens remain unknown. Cultured CD4+ T cell DNA underwent sequencing with the Oncomine TCR Beta short-read assay. From the PCR reads, TCRdb called clonotypes with MiXCR, one entry per CDR3 protein. The repertoire includes approximately 18,000 distinct CDR3 sequences, roughly 50% of them detected once, and 16% sits in the top ten. Sequenced material: CD4+ T cells from blood, cultured in vitro. All receptors derive from a human donor who had recovered from COVID-19.

The V call is TRBV6-8, the J call TRBJ2-1, with D tentatively TRBD1 or TRBD2 (5 bases each). Germline V gene sequence: CDR1 MNHGY, CDR2 SAAAGT. Between the trimmed V and J ends, which lost 8 bases and 15 bases, there was a span of 29 bases. This CDR3 has 15 residues. For the CDR3, the DNA is TGTGCCAGCCCGAAAAAGGAACCTCCTAGCAATGGGGGGTTCTTC. This gives the protein CASPKKEPPSNGGFF.

The DNA for the CDR3 is TGTGCCAGCAGCCGAGGAGGACTAGCGCTCACAGATACGCAGTATTTT. It is translated as CASSRGGLALTDTQYF. This chain joins TRBV7-8 and TRBJ2-3, with 9 nucleotides matching TRBD2. This CDR3 is 16 amino acids long. CDR1 is SGHVS and CDR2 is FQNEAQ in the germline V gene. The ends lost 5 bases at V and 2 bases at J; junction bases unmatched: 8. Drawing the rest from reference TRBV7-8 and TRBJ2-3, the complete variable domain is GAGVSQSPRYKVAKRGQDVALRCDPISGHVSLFWYQQALGQGPEFLTYFQNEAQLDKSGLPSDRFFAERPEGSVSTLKIQRTQQEDSAVYLCASSRGGLALTDTQYFGPGTRLTVL.

CDR3 residues: CASGSARAQHF. DNA for the CDR3: TGTGCTAGTGGTTCCGCTCGGGCCCAGCATTTT. The chain is built from TRBV12-5 and TRBJ1-5; D remains ambiguous. The V gene's germline CDR1 is LGHNT and CDR2 FRNRAP. The V end was cut by 4 bases, the J end by 11 bases, with 9 bases between. This CDR3 region has 11 residues.

The genes are TRBV20-1 and TRBJ2-7; either TRBD1 or TRBD2 may fit D (5 bases each). V lost 1 base to trimming and J lost 5 bases, with 15 bases between them. CDR3 length equals 14 residues. Germline CDR1 is DFQATT and CDR2 is SNEGSKA (reference sequence). The DNA of the CDR3 is TGCAGTGCTAGAGCCCCGGGGAGCAGGGACGAGCAGTACTTC. This gives the protein CSARAPGSRDEQYF.

This chain joins TRBV24-1 and TRBJ2-2, with TRBD2 identical over 10 bases. The germline V gene has CDR1 KGHDR and CDR2 SFDVKD. V was clipped by 7 bases and J by 1 base; unmatched bases: 2. The CDR3 has 15 amino acids. CDR3 sequence reads: CATRTSGKNTGELFF. For the CDR3, the DNA is TGTGCCACCAGAACTAGCGGGAAGAACACCGGGGAGCTGTTTTTT.

In this sample, this clonotype turned up once. The chain combines TRBV28 with TRBJ2-7; 11 nucleotides align to TRBD2. CDR1 and CDR2 (germline): MDHEN, SYDVKM. CDR3 length: 15 amino acids. V dropped 7 bases and J dropped 2; count of bases not matched to a gene: 7. The chain's CDR3 is CASTSGLAVTYEQYF. The CDR3 coding sequence is TGTGCCAGCACCTCGGGACTAGCGGTAACCTACGAGCAGTACTTC.

This clonotype was detected a few times. This chain uses TRBV20-1 with TRBJ1-4; TRBD1 matches 10 bases. Per germline, CDR1 DFQATT and CDR2 SNEGSKA (reference sequence). V was clipped by 5 bases and J by 7 bases; unmatched bases: 1. This CDR3 spans 12 amino acids. CDR3: CSAGTGAEKLFF. CDR3 nucleotides: TGCAGTGCTGGGACAGGGGCTGAAAAACTGTTTTTT.

The V call is TRBV12-3 or TRBV12-4, the J call TRBJ2-3; the match to TRBD2 covers 7 bases. The CDR3 length is 15 residues. Unmatched junction bases numbered 9, after V lost 3 bases and J lost 6 bases. The CDR3 spells CASSFVRGGSDTQYF. Here the CDR3 DNA reads TGTGCCAGCAGTTTTGTGCGGGGAGGGAGTGATACGCAGTATTTT.

The rearrangement uses TRBV30 and TRBJ1-1; D uncertain. CDR1 is GTSNPN, CDR2 SVGIG, per germline (reference sequence). V was trimmed by 4 bases and J by 2 bases, leaving 11 bases between them. The CDR3 is 13 amino acids. The CDR3 protein is CAWNVAINTEAFF. The CDR3 DNA reads as TGTGCCTGGAACGTGGCCATTAACACTGAAGCTTTCTTT.

V usage is TRBV7-6 and J usage is TRBJ1-5; the D is unclear. CDR1 is SGHVS and CDR2 is FNYEAQ in the germline V gene. Trimming removed 5 bases at V and 2 bases at J, with 7 bases between. The CDR3 is 13 residues long. The CDR3 region is CASSDFGNQPQHF. The CDR3 nucleotides read TGTGCCAGCAGCGATTTTGGCAATCAGCCCCAGCATTTT.

This chain joins TRBV29-1 and TRBJ1-2; D unresolved. Trimming stripped 6 bases from V and 8 bases from J, with 13 bases between. Germline V gene sequence: CDR1 SQVTM, CDR2 ANQGSEA. This CDR3 is built from 11 residues. CDR3 amino acids: CSVVLGKGYTF. Written as DNA, the CDR3 is TGCAGCGTCGTACTGGGTAAGGGCTACACCTTC. Full variable domain (remainder filled in from reference TRBV29-1 and TRBJ1-2): SAVISQKPSRDICQRGTSLTIQCQVDSQVTMMFWYRQQPGQSLTLIATANQGSEATYESGFVIDKFPISRPNLTFSTLTVSNMSPEDSSIYLCSVVLGKGYTFGSGTRLTVV.

The chain employs TRBV4-3 and TRBJ1-2; D uncertain. This CDR3 contains 15 residues. The V and J ends lost 0 bases and 4 bases respectively, with 12 bases between them. Germline CDR1 and CDR2: LGHNA and YSLEER. CDR3 amino acids: CASSQEVGEGYGYTF. In DNA form, the CDR3 reads TGCGCCAGCAGCCAAGAAGTCGGCGAAGGCTATGGCTACACCTTC.

The table lists this clonotype with a count of one. V and J are TRBV4-2 and TRBJ1-1, with a weak D call TRBD1 (6 bases). The CDR3 is made up of 16 amino acids. Trimming shortened V by 0 bases and J by 2 bases, and 13 bases separated the two germline ends. The germline V gene encodes CDR1 LGHNA and CDR2 YNFKEQ. Here the CDR3 reads CASSQDATGANTEAFF. CDR3 sequence (DNA): TGTGCCAGCAGCCAAGATGCGACAGGTGCTAACACTGAAGCTTTCTTT.

The chain uses TRBV30 and TRBJ1-2; no firm D call. This CDR3 is 12 amino acids long. Trimming removed 8 bases from V and 3 bases from J, with 13 bases in between. Looked up from germline, CDR1 is GTSNPN and CDR2 is SVGIG (reference sequence). CDR3 nucleotides: TGTGCCCATGAGAGGGAATACTATGGCTACACCTTC. Encoded protein: CAHEREYYGYTF.

This chain joins TRBV7-9 and TRBJ2-1, with D unresolved. This CDR3 has 16 amino acids. V shed 1 base and J shed 2 bases, with 12 bases lying between them. Germline-derived CDR1 and CDR2 are SEHNR and FQNEAQ (reference sequence). The CDR3 reads CASSLGGAVTYNEQFF. CDR3 DNA: TGTGCCAGCAGCTTAGGCGGCGCGGTAACCTACAATGAGCAGTTCTTC.

This clonotype showed up just once. J is TRBJ1-4 and V is TRBV2; D possibly corresponds to TRBD1 (5 bases). V was trimmed by 6 bases and J by 4 bases, leaving 12 bases between them. The CDR3 length is 14 residues. Germline CDR1 SNHLY, CDR2 FYNNEI. The CDR3 sequence: CASSLAGRNEKLFF. The CDR3 DNA reads TGTGCCAGCAGCTTGGCAGGGCGTAATGAAAAACTGTTTTTT.

V gene TRBV6-1 combines with J gene TRBJ2-7, with TRBD1 as a possible D gene (6 bases). Germline CDR1 and CDR2: MNHNS and SASEGT. The CDR3 runs 15 residues. V was shortened by 6 bases and J by 0 bases, with 15 bases between the two germline ends. The CDR3 bases are TGTGCCAGCAGAGAAATGACAGGTTCCTCCTACGAGCAGTACTTC. It translates to CASREMTGSSYEQYF.

The V call is TRBV5-1, the J call TRBJ2-1, with TRBD2 identical over 7 bases. Trimming cost V 1 base and J 5 bases; bases outside gene matches: 6. Germline V gene data show CDR1 as SGHRS and CDR2 as YFSETQ. This CDR3 spans 15 amino acids. As DNA, the CDR3 is TGCGCCAGCAGCTTGTCGGCTAGCGGTGACAATGAGCAGTTCTTC. Amino acids: CASSLSASGDNEQFF.

The chain employs TRBV12-3 or TRBV12-4 and TRBJ1-1, with D perhaps TRBD1 (6 bases). The CDR3 consists of 15 residues. Trimming took off 5 bases at V and 0 bases at J, with 13 bases between the two ends. The CDR3 DNA is TGTGCCAGCAGTCTACGGACAGCTATGAACACTGAAGCTTTCTTT. Amino acids: CASSLRTAMNTEAFF.